This T cell receptor beta chain was recovered during a study of OX40 agonist ivuxolimab in advanced cancers. Study context: Cancers in dose escalation were hepatocellular, melanoma, renal cell and head and neck.

The CDR3 has 15 residues. Germline loops: CDR1 MNHEY, CDR2 SMNVEV (reference sequence). J gave up 2 bases and V 6 bases, and 7 bases lay outside the gene matches. TCRdb keeps only in-frame clones here, not all; method: immunoSEQ multiplex PCR. This table has about 62,000 clones, roughly 85% appearing once. This chain uses TRBV27 with TRBJ2-5, with 9 bases lining up with TRBD1. Sequenced here: CD4+ or CD8+ T cells sorted from blood, sampled in a trial of the OX40 agonist ivuxolimab. The receptor was isolated from an adult with an advanced solid tumor such as melanoma, head and neck, liver or kidney cancer. The CDR3 protein is CASRPDRGTQETQYF. CDR3 nucleotides: TGTGCCAGCAGACCTGACAGGGGGACGCAAGAGACCCAGTACTTC.